A selection of T cell receptor beta chains follows, all from one sample in a study of regulatory T cells in long-lasting Graves disease. TCRdb itself ran the multiplex PCR reads through MiXCR, one entry per CDR3 protein. The profile shows approximately 560,000 distinct CDR3 sequences, about 16% of them singletons. Separately, the same data were catalogued under a study of T cells in Graves' hyperthyroidism and ophthalmopathy.

The sequences come from peripheral blood mononuclear cells (PBMCs), collected at new diagnosis, from a patient treated with antithyroid drugs. The receptors stem from a man aged 18 to 35 with Graves disease. CDR3s include the opening cysteine and the closing phenylalanine or tryptophan. A D gene is named only where the DNA matches it firmly. A row's size may be missing; if present it is once, few, many or a size class.

CDR3 protein: CASSPTGTGGWNTEAFF
CDR3 DNA: TGTGCCAGCTCACCTACCGGGACAGGGGGATGGAACACTGAAGCTTTCTTT
J gene: TRBJ1-1
V gene: TRBV18
CDR3 length: 17
clone size: .
D gene: TRBD1

CDR3 protein: CASSLAGTSFEYF
CDR3 DNA: TGTGCCAGCAGCTTGGCAGGGACTAGTTTTGAGTACTTC
J gene: TRBJ2-7
V gene: TRBV5-5
CDR3 length: 13
clone size: .
D gene: TRBD2

CDR3 protein: CSARSPSLQETQYF
CDR3 DNA: TGCAGTGCTAGATCCCCTAGCCTTCAAGAGACCCAGTACTTC
J gene: TRBJ2-5
V gene: TRBV20-1
CDR3 length: 14
clone size: many
D gene: .

CDR3 protein: CAWSFPRSGATGELFF
CDR3 DNA: TGTGCCTGGAGTTTCCCCCGGTCAGGTGCTACCGGGGAGCTGTTTTTT
J gene: TRBJ2-2
V gene: TRBV30
CDR3 length: 16
clone size: many
D gene: .

CDR3 protein: CASSSAGGSDTQYF
CDR3 DNA: TGTGCCAGCAGTTCTGCAGGGGGCAGCGATACGCAGTATTTT
J gene: TRBJ2-3
V gene: TRBV9
CDR3 length: 14
clone size: .
D gene: TRBD1

CDR3 protein: CASNEDGYEQYF
CDR3 DNA: TGTGCCAGCAACGAGGACGGGTACGAGCAGTACTTC
J gene: TRBJ2-7
V gene: TRBV2
CDR3 length: 12
clone size: many
D gene: .

CDR3 protein: CASSVGPPPTFEQETQYF
CDR3 DNA: TGTGCCAGCAGCGTAGGTCCCCCCCCCACCTTCGAACAAGAGACCCAGTACTTC
J gene: TRBJ2-5
V gene: TRBV9
CDR3 length: 18
clone size: .
D gene: .

CDR3 protein: CASSVGISATGELFF
CDR3 DNA: TGTGCCAGCAGCGTAGGGATTTCGGCCACCGGGGAGCTGTTTTTT
J gene: TRBJ2-2
V gene: TRBV9
CDR3 length: 15
clone size: few
D gene: .

CDR3 protein: CASTQGPRGEQFF
CDR3 DNA: TGCGCCAGCACCCAAGGGCCCCGCGGTGAGCAGTTCTTC
J gene: TRBJ2-1
V gene: TRBV4-1
CDR3 length: 13
clone size: .
D gene: .

CDR3 protein: CATSTPGQGVSEQYF
CDR3 DNA: TGTGCCACCAGTACCCCGGGACAGGGGGTCTCCGAGCAGTACTTC
J gene: TRBJ2-7
V gene: TRBV15
CDR3 length: 15
clone size: many
D gene: TRBD1

CDR3 protein: CASSGEASGRFVEQYF
CDR3 DNA: TGTGCCAGCAGCGGAGAAGCGAGCGGGAGGTTTGTCGAGCAGTACTTC
J gene: TRBJ2-7
V gene: TRBV7-6
CDR3 length: 16
clone size: .
D gene: TRBD2

CDR3 protein: CASSENRGGATGELFF
CDR3 DNA: TGTGCCAGCAGTGAAAATAGAGGAGGCGCCACCGGGGAGCTGTTTTTT
J gene: TRBJ2-2
V gene: TRBV6-1
CDR3 length: 16
clone size: .
D gene: .

CDR3 protein: CASLGQGRFNQPQHF
CDR3 DNA: TGTGCCAGTCTCGGACAGGGAAGATTCAATCAGCCCCAGCATTTT
J gene: TRBJ1-5
V gene: TRBV19
CDR3 length: 15
clone size: .
D gene: TRBD1

CDR3 protein: CASSPGTGLGDTQYF
CDR3 DNA: TGTGCCAGCTCACCCGGGACAGGGCTCGGAGATACGCAGTATTTT
J gene: TRBJ2-3
V gene: TRBV18
CDR3 length: 15
clone size: few
D gene: TRBD1

CDR3 protein: CSVGTSGSIHEQYF
CDR3 DNA: TGCAGCGTTGGGACTAGCGGGAGTATTCACGAGCAGTACTTC
J gene: TRBJ2-7
V gene: TRBV29-1
CDR3 length: 14
clone size: .
D gene: TRBD2

CDR3 protein: CASSLVPGPGLSPLHF
CDR3 DNA: TGTGCCAGCAGCTTAGTCCCGGGGCCAGGCCTTTCACCCCTCCACTTT
J gene: TRBJ1-6
V gene: TRBV11-2
CDR3 length: 16
clone size: .
D gene: .

CDR3 protein: CASSGPSGRSTDTQYF
CDR3 DNA: TGTGCCAGCAGTGGACCTAGCGGGAGATCCACAGATACGCAGTATTTT
J gene: TRBJ2-3
V gene: TRBV25-1
CDR3 length: 16
clone size: many
D gene: TRBD2

CDR3 protein: CASSEAYRGGYTF
CDR3 DNA: TGTGCCAGCAGTGAAGCGTACAGGGGAGGCTACACCTTC
J gene: TRBJ1-2
V gene: TRBV6-1
CDR3 length: 13
clone size: .
D gene: TRBD1

CDR3 protein: CASSLDKTSGSFRYEQFF
CDR3 DNA: TGTGCCAGCAGTTTAGATAAGACTAGCGGGAGCTTCCGGTATGAGCAGTTCTTC
J gene: TRBJ2-1
V gene: TRBV28
CDR3 length: 18
clone size: .
D gene: TRBD2

CDR3 protein: CASRPTGAAYNEQFF
CDR3 DNA: TGTGCCAGCAGACCAACAGGGGCCGCCTACAATGAGCAGTTCTTC
J gene: TRBJ2-1
V gene: TRBV6-2/TRBV6-3
CDR3 length: 15
clone size: .
D gene: TRBD1

CDR3 protein: CASSLGQRRNSPLHF
CDR3 DNA: TGTGCCAGCAGCTTAGGACAGCGGAGAAATTCACCCCTCCACTTT
J gene: TRBJ1-6
V gene: TRBV11-2
CDR3 length: 15
clone size: .
D gene: .

CDR3 protein: CASSQAPQGRETQYF
CDR3 DNA: TGTGCCAGCAGCCAGGCCCCGCAAGGTCGAGAGACCCAGTACTTC
J gene: TRBJ2-5
V gene: TRBV5-5
CDR3 length: 15
clone size: .
D gene: .

CDR3 protein: CASSLVGTVAYNEQFF
CDR3 DNA: TGTGCCAGCAGCTTAGTCGGGACAGTTGCCTACAATGAGCAGTTCTTC
J gene: TRBJ2-1
V gene: TRBV11-2
CDR3 length: 16
clone size: .
D gene: TRBD1

CDR3 protein: CSARDMGTISYEQYF
CDR3 DNA: TGCAGTGCTAGAGATATGGGGACAATCTCCTACGAGCAGTACTTC
J gene: TRBJ2-7
V gene: TRBV20-1
CDR3 length: 15
clone size: many
D gene: .

CDR3 protein: CASSGRRDRVTEAFF
CDR3 DNA: TGTGCCAGTAGTGGACGCCGGGACAGGGTAACTGAAGCTTTCTTT
J gene: TRBJ1-1
V gene: TRBV19
CDR3 length: 15
clone size: few
D gene: TRBD1

CDR3 protein: CASSVGDSLSSGNTIYF
CDR3 DNA: TGTGCCAGCAGCGTAGGAGACAGCTTGAGCTCTGGAAACACCATATATTTT
J gene: TRBJ1-3
V gene: TRBV9
CDR3 length: 17
clone size: .
D gene: .

CDR3 protein: CASSLAHSSSEQYF
CDR3 DNA: TGTGCCAGCAGTTTAGCGCATAGCTCGTCCGAGCAGTACTTC
J gene: TRBJ2-7
V gene: TRBV19
CDR3 length: 14
clone size: once
D gene: .

CDR3 protein: CSVGPSRRAEWEQYF
CDR3 DNA: TGCAGCGTGGGCCCGTCCCGGAGGGCCGAGTGGGAGCAGTACTTC
J gene: TRBJ2-7
V gene: TRBV29-1
CDR3 length: 15
clone size: many
D gene: .

CDR3 protein: CSVTSPGGPGDTQYF
CDR3 DNA: TGCAGCGTTACCAGCCCGGGAGGGCCTGGAGATACGCAGTATTTT
J gene: TRBJ2-3
V gene: TRBV29-1
CDR3 length: 15
clone size: .
D gene: TRBD2

CDR3 protein: CASSPPWTDNEQFF
CDR3 DNA: TGTGCCAGCAGCCCCCCATGGACGGACAATGAGCAGTTCTTC
J gene: TRBJ2-1
V gene: TRBV9
CDR3 length: 14
clone size: .
D gene: .

CDR3 protein: CASSLTSGRGYTF
CDR3 DNA: TGTGCCAGCAGCCTGACATCCGGAAGGGGCTACACCTTC
J gene: TRBJ1-2
V gene: TRBV12-3/TRBV12-4
CDR3 length: 13
clone size: many
D gene: .

CDR3 protein: CASWDRVYGYTF
CDR3 DNA: TGTGCCAGCTGGGACAGGGTCTATGGCTACACCTTC
J gene: TRBJ1-2
V gene: TRBV30
CDR3 length: 12
clone size: many
D gene: TRBD1

CDR3 protein: CASSSTVPGELFF
CDR3 DNA: TGTGCCAGCAGTTCTACAGTGCCCGGGGAGCTGTTTTTT
J gene: TRBJ2-2
V gene: TRBV27
CDR3 length: 13
clone size: many
D gene: .

CDR3 protein: CASSEPLDDSGPTADTQYF
CDR3 DNA: TGTGCCAGCAGTGAACCTCTGGATGATAGCGGACCCACGGCAGATACGCAGTATTTT
J gene: TRBJ2-3
V gene: TRBV6-1
CDR3 length: 19
clone size: few
D gene: .

CDR3 protein: CASSLGRGNTQYF
CDR3 DNA: TGTGCCAGCAGCTTAGGGCGAGGCAATACGCAGTATTTT
J gene: TRBJ2-3
V gene: TRBV7-3
CDR3 length: 13
clone size: many
D gene: .

CDR3 protein: CASSQDWEQGGRPQHF
CDR3 DNA: TGTGCCAGCAGCCAAGATTGGGAACAGGGTGGCCGGCCCCAGCATTTT
J gene: TRBJ1-5
V gene: TRBV3-1
CDR3 length: 16
clone size: .
D gene: .

CDR3 protein: CSAPTSGKETQYF
CDR3 DNA: TGCAGTGCCCCGACTAGCGGTAAAGAGACCCAGTACTTC
J gene: TRBJ2-5
V gene: TRBV20-1
CDR3 length: 13
clone size: many
D gene: TRBD2

CDR3 protein: CASSMRRGPQFF
CDR3 DNA: TGTGCCAGTAGTATGCGTAGAGGGCCCCAGTTCTTC
J gene: TRBJ2-1
V gene: TRBV19
CDR3 length: 12
clone size: .
D gene: .

CDR3 protein: CASSQSGQGHEAFF
CDR3 DNA: TGTGCCAGCAGCCAATCCGGCCAGGGTCATGAAGCTTTCTTT
J gene: TRBJ1-1
V gene: TRBV16
CDR3 length: 14
clone size: .
D gene: .

CDR3 protein: CASSLGSGRDTGELFF
CDR3 DNA: TGTGCCAGCAGCTTAGGCAGCGGGAGGGACACCGGGGAGCTGTTTTTT
J gene: TRBJ2-2
V gene: TRBV7-3
CDR3 length: 16
clone size: .
D gene: TRBD2

CDR3 protein: CSATPLRRQETQYF
CDR3 DNA: TGCAGTGCTACCCCTTTGCGCAGGCAAGAGACCCAGTACTTC
J gene: TRBJ2-5
V gene: TRBV20-1
CDR3 length: 14
clone size: few
D gene: .

CDR3 protein: CASSRETGALLTYEQYF
CDR3 DNA: TGTGCCAGCAGCCGAGAGACGGGGGCCTTACTGACCTACGAGCAGTACTTC
J gene: TRBJ2-7
V gene: TRBV28
CDR3 length: 17
clone size: many
D gene: .

CDR3 protein: CASSAEQGNYGYTF
CDR3 DNA: TGTGCCAGCAGCGCTGAACAGGGTAACTATGGCTACACCTTC
J gene: TRBJ1-2
V gene: TRBV9
CDR3 length: 14
clone size: .
D gene: .